A single sample gave rise to the 17 T cell receptor beta chains below, sequenced in a study of cytomegalovirus exposure and HLA in healthy donors. The study ran its PCR with 60 Vbeta and 13 Jbeta primers. Assay: immunoSEQ multiplex PCR; the TCRdb copy retains only in-frame clones and omits some. The table includes some 200,000 clones, roughly 13% detected once. The sequencing sample was made of PBMCs. The receptors were gathered from a man aged 45-65 years in good health and CMV-seropositive.

This clone was seen more than once but under ten times. The chain couples TRBV28 to TRBJ1-2, with 11 bases matching TRBD1. CDR1 and CDR2 from the germline V gene are MDHEN and SYDVKM. The junction had 11 bases not matched to a gene; V was cut back by 5 bases and J by 6 bases. This CDR3 is built from 16 residues. CDR3 loop: CASSIGQGAFWNGYTF. DNA for the CDR3: TGTGCCAGCAGTATCGGACAGGGGGCGTTTTGGAATGGCTACACCTTC.

This clone was detected a few times. This chain joins TRBV29-1 and TRBJ1-2; 7 bases agree with TRBD1. This CDR3 contains 15 residues. J was trimmed by 4 bases and V by 3 bases; bases with no gene match: 11. Germline CDR1 is SQVTM and CDR2 is ANQGSEA. CDR3 sequence (DNA): TGCAGCGTTGATGGTACAAGGGACAGAACCTATGGCTACACCTTC. As protein: CSVDGTRDRTYGYTF.

This clone was counted between two and nine times. The chain combines TRBV6-6 with TRBJ1-6; tentative D call: TRBD1 (6 bases). Germline-derived CDR1 and CDR2 are MNHNY and SVGAGI (reference sequence). This CDR3 is 16 amino acids long. The V gene lost 2 bases and the J gene lost 2 bases, with 10 bases spanning the gap. This CDR3 reads CASSYNRETYNSPLHF. CDR3 coding DNA: TGTGCCAGCAGTTACAACAGGGAAACCTATAATTCACCCCTCCACTTT.

The sample holds a few counts of this clone. The J gene is TRBJ1-2, the V gene TRBV5-6, with 8 nucleotides matching TRBD1. Germline lookup yields CDR1 SGHDT and CDR2 YYEEEE. This CDR3 has 17 amino acids. V dropped 1 base and J dropped 4; count of bases not matched to a gene: 12. The CDR3 nucleotides read TGTGCCAGCAGCTTGAGGAGTACAGGGGGTTTGGGCTATGGCTACACCTTC. Translated: CASSLRSTGGLGYGYTF.

The chain joins TRBV5-1 to TRBJ2-3; 8 nucleotides agree with TRBD1. Trimming at V came to 4 bases and at J to 3 bases, leaving 7 bases not matched to a gene. This CDR3 comprises 15 residues. The germline V gene has CDR1 SGHRS and CDR2 YFSETQ. The CDR3 loop is CASSLGRGPTDTQYF. DNA of the CDR3: TGCGCCAGCAGCCTGGGCAGGGGGCCGACAGATACGCAGTATTTT.

This sequence joins TRBV4-1 and TRBJ1-1, with D possibly TRBD1 on 6 matching bases. Trimming removed 0 bases from V and 4 bases from J, with 15 bases in between. Germline loops: CDR1 MGHRA, CDR2 YSYEKL. The CDR3 spans 16 residues. The CDR3 DNA reads as TGCGCCAGCAGCCAAGAGCCCCGGGGAGGGGGCACTGAAGCTTTCTTT. Translating it yields CASSQEPRGGGTEAFF.

Only a few counts were recorded for this clone. The chain employs TRBV18 and TRBJ2-5; TRBD2 matches at 11 bases. The CDR3 consists of 16 residues. J gave up 2 bases and V 3 bases, and 5 bases lay outside the gene matches. Germline assignment: CDR1 KGHSH and CDR2 LQKENI. The CDR3 nucleotides are TGTGCCAGCTCACCGCTAGCGGGGGGTTTACAAGAGACCCAGTACTTC. Translation: CASSPLAGGLQETQYF. Full variable domain (remainder filled in from reference TRBV18 and TRBJ2-5): NAGVMQNPRHLVRRRGQEARLRCSPMKGHSHVYWYRQLPEEGLKFMVYLQKENIIDESGMPKERFSAEFPKEGPSILRIQQVVRGDSAAYFCASSPLAGGLQETQYFGPGTRLLVL.

This clone was recorded a few times. The CDR3 is CASIPEVGAKNIQYF. The CDR3 nucleotides read TGCGCCAGCATCCCTGAGGTGGGAGCCAAAAACATTCAGTACTTC. V usage is TRBV4-1 and J usage is TRBJ2-4; D is uncertain. Germline lookup yields CDR1 MGHRA and CDR2 YSYEKL. This CDR3 has 15 residues. Between the trimmed V and J ends, which lost 7 bases and 0 bases, there was a span of 13 bases.

The genes are TRBV7-2 and TRBJ2-7; weak D call: TRBD1 (6 bases). The CDR3 consists of 13 residues. Trimming removed 5 bases at V and 3 bases at J, with 11 bases between. Germline V gene sequence: CDR1 SGHTA, CDR2 FQGNSA. The CDR3 reads CASSPWDNYEQYF. CDR3 DNA: TGTGCCAGCAGCCCCTGGGACAACTACGAGCAGTACTTC.

The chain has TRBV9 and TRBJ1-2; D is possibly TRBD1 (6 bases). The CDR3 sequence is 15 residues long. V lost 0 bases and J lost 2, with 11 bases in between. From germline, CDR1 is SGDLS and CDR2 YYNGEE. Here the CDR3 DNA reads TGTGCCAGCAGCGTAGGCCCAGGGGACAACTATGGCTACACCTTC. Translation: CASSVGPGDNYGYTF. Supplemented by reference TRBV9 and TRBJ1-2, the full variable domain reads DSGVTQTPKHLITATGQRVTLRCSPRSGDLSVYWYQQSLDQGLQFLIQYYNGEERAKGNILERFSAQQFPDLHSELNLSSLELGDSALYFCASSVGPGDNYGYTFGSGTRLTVV.

V usage is TRBV6-5 and J usage is TRBJ2-2; D uncertain. The V end was cut by 4 bases, the J end by 1 base, with 7 bases between. Germline V gene data show CDR1 as MNHEY and CDR2 as SVGAGI. The CDR3 extends over 14 amino acids. Written as DNA, the CDR3 is TGTGCCAGCAGTTTCGACAAGAACACCGGGGAGCTGTTTTTT. Its protein product is CASSFDKNTGELFF.

The chain couples TRBV6-5 to TRBJ1-4; 7 bases map to TRBD1. From germline, CDR1 is MNHEY and CDR2 SVGAGI. The V segment lost 5 bases and the J segment 7 bases; nucleotides outside the gene matches: 10. The CDR3 is 15 residues long. CDR3 amino acids: CASSPFDRAREKLFF. The DNA for the CDR3 is TGTGCCAGCAGTCCATTCGACAGGGCACGTGAAAAACTGTTTTTT.

J is TRBJ2-5 and V is TRBV5-1; 9 nucleotides align to TRBD2. This CDR3 region has 16 residues. The J segment lost 0 bases and the V segment lost 0 bases, leaving 3 bases of the junction unmatched. Germline V gene lookup returns CDR1 SGHRS and CDR2 YFSETQ. The DNA for the CDR3 is TGCGCCAGCAGCTTGGGGGCTAGCGGGAACCAAGAGACCCAGTACTTC. It yields the protein CASSLGASGNQETQYF.

This clone was seen more than once but under ten times. Other DNA variants within this sample encode the same CDR3. CDR3 sequence: CASSPDTGELFF. The DNA of the CDR3 is TGTGCCAGCAGTCCCGACACCGGGGAGCTGTTTTTT. The chain combines TRBV2 with TRBJ2-2; no clear D. CDR3 length: 12 residues. Germline V gene lookup returns CDR1 SNHLY and CDR2 FYNNEI. V lost 5 bases to trimming and J lost 3 bases, with 4 bases between them.

A few counts support this clone. The genes are TRBV9 and TRBJ2-5; 7 nucleotides match TRBD1. J lost 5 bases, V lost 4 bases, and 8 bases had no gene match. This CDR3 contains 14 residues. Germline assignment: CDR1 SGDLS and CDR2 YYNGEE. This chain's CDR3 is CASSSYRGPETQYF. Written as DNA, the CDR3 is TGTGCCAGCAGCTCCTACAGGGGCCCGGAGACCCAGTACTTC.

This sequence joins TRBV7-2 and TRBJ2-7; D is perhaps TRBD2 (7 bases). Looked up from germline, CDR1 is SGHTA and CDR2 is FQGNSA. Trimming cost V 7 bases and J 4 bases, with 20 bases left between them. The CDR3 has 15 amino acids. The CDR3 reads CASKLSGTQPYEQYF. The DNA of the CDR3 is TGTGCCAGCAAGCTAAGCGGGACACAGCCTTACGAGCAGTACTTC.

As to this clone: The sample carries other DNA sequences with the same CDR3. V gene TRBV6-5 combines with J gene TRBJ1-1; 7 bases fit TRBD1. Per the germline V gene, CDR1 is MNHEY and CDR2 is SVGAGI. This CDR3 contains 14 residues. The ends lost 6 bases at V and 0 bases at J; junction bases unmatched: 4. The DNA for the CDR3 is TGTGCCAGCAGCCTCGACAGGGTGAACACTGAAGCTTTCTTT. Protein: CASSLDRVNTEAFF.